Detailed here is one T cell receptor beta chain. Its antigen is unknown. The sample comes from a study of long-term antiretroviral therapy in people with HIV. Study-level findings and limits: Subsequent to ART, diversity was augmented yet persisted below that of transplant donor controls.

Survey level was the resolution at which the v3.0 immunoSEQ assay ran. Clones were sequenced by immunoSEQ multiplex PCR, and TCRdb holds only the in-frame ones, with some missing. The data contain around 25,000 clones, around 88% of them singletons. The source of this sequence is a man aged 30-40 years with HIV. This sample comprised unsorted PBMCs, obtained more than 4.3 years after starting antiretroviral therapy.

The CDR3 DNA sequence: TGTGCCAGTAGTGACGATCAGCCCCAGCATTTT. This codes for CASSDDQPQHF. This chain uses TRBV19 with TRBJ1-5, with D uncertain. Per the germline V gene, CDR1 is LNHDA and CDR2 is SQIVND (reference sequence). CDR3 length equals 11 residues. The V and J ends lost 5 bases and 5 bases respectively, with 4 bases between them.